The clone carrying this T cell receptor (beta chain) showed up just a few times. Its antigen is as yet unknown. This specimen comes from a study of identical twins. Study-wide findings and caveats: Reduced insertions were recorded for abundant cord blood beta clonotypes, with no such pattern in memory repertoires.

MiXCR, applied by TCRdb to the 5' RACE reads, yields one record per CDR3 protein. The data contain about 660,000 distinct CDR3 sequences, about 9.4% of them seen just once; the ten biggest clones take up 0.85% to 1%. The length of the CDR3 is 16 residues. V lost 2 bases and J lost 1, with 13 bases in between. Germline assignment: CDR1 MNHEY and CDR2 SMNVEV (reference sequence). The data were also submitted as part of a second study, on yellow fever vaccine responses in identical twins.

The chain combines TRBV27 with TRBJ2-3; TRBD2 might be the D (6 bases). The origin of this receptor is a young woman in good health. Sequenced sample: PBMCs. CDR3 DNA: TGTGCCAGCAGTTTAAGCGGGTGGCCGGGCACAGATACGCAGTATTTT. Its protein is CASSLSGWPGTDTQYF.